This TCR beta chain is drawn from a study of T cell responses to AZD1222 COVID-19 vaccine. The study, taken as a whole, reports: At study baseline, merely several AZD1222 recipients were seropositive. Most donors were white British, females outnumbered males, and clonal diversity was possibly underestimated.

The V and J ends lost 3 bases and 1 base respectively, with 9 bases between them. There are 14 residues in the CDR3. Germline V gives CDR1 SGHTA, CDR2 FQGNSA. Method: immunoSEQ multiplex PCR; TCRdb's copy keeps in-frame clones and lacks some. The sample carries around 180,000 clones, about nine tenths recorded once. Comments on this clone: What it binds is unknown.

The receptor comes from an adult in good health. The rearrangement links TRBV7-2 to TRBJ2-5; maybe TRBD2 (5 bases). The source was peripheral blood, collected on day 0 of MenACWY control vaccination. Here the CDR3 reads CASSFRRGQETQYF. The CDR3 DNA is TGTGCCAGCAGCTTCCGCCGGGGCCAAGAGACCCAGTACTTC.